This TCR beta chain emerged from a study of early T cells in non-severe SARS-CoV-2 infection. For the study at large: Bulk RNA isolated from unsorted whole blood underwent sequencing; chains were not paired.

Study-level results: Sequences matched to VDJdb favored anti-spike CD8 responses, while private and CD4 specificities were missed.

The CDR3 is 12 amino acids. Trimming removed 8 bases at V and 8 bases at J, with 10 bases between. Per the germline V gene, CDR1 is MDHEN and CDR2 is SYDVKM. Unique molecular identifiers were affixed to single, distinct cDNA molecules. MiXCR was run by TCRdb on the 5' RACE reads, yielding one entry per CDR3 protein. In the table there are approximately 100,000 distinct CDR3 sequences, 11% to 15% of which are singletons. At least ten counts were recorded for this clonotype. Antigen: not known. The chain links TRBV28 to TRBJ1-6; the D gene is possibly TRBD1 (5 bases). The clonotype originates from an adult who was a healthcare worker with PCR-confirmed SARS-CoV-2 infection or an uninfected control (not recorded which). Specimen: whole blood. In nucleotides, the CDR3 is TGTGCCAGCCAGGGTAGCTATTCACCCCTCCACTTT. As protein: CASQGSYSPLHF.